This TCR beta chain comes out of a study of blood T cell repertoires in COVID-19. Across the study: COVID-19 samples from acute and convalescent phases originated in the United States, Italy and Spain. T cells, B-cell-depleted T cells, or PBMCs provided the cDNA or gDNA that served as material.

CDR3 length: 15 residues. Per germline, CDR1 KGHSH and CDR2 LQKENI. Trimming took 3 bases from V and 5 from J, leaving 16 bases between them. Per the original data handling: Amplification of reference gene primers was used by the study to estimate nucleated cell counts. Generated by immunoSEQ multiplex PCR, the TCRdb table keeps only in-frame clones and is missing some. V, J and clone size derive from that table, while D and trimming were established from the DNA sequence. Of approximately 94,000 clones in the sample, around four fifths were seen once. This rearrangement joins TRBV18 to TRBJ1-1, with D perhaps TRBD1 (6 bases). The sequence was collected from a man between 65 and 80 years old with active or convalescent COVID-19. Sample: peripheral blood. This chain's CDR3 is CASSPGLGTFTEAFF. The CDR3 DNA reads TGTGCCAGCTCACCTGGCCTCGGGACATTTACTGAAGCTTTCTTT.